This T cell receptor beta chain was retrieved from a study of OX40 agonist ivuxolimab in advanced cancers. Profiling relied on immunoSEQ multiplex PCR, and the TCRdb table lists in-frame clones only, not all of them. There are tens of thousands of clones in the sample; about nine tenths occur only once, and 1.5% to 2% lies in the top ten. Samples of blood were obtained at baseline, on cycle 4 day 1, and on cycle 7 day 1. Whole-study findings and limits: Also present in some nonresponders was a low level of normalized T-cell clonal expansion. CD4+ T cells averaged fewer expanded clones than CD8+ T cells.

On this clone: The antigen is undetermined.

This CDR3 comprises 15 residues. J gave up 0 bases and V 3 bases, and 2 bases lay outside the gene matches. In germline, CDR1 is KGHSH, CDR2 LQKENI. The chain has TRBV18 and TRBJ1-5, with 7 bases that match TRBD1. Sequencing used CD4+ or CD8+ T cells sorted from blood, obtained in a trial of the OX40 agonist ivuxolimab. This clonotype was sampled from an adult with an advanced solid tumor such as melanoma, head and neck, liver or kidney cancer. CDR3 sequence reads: CASSPGTDSNQPQHF. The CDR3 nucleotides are TGTGCCAGCTCACCCGGGACAGATAGCAATCAGCCCCAGCATTTT.